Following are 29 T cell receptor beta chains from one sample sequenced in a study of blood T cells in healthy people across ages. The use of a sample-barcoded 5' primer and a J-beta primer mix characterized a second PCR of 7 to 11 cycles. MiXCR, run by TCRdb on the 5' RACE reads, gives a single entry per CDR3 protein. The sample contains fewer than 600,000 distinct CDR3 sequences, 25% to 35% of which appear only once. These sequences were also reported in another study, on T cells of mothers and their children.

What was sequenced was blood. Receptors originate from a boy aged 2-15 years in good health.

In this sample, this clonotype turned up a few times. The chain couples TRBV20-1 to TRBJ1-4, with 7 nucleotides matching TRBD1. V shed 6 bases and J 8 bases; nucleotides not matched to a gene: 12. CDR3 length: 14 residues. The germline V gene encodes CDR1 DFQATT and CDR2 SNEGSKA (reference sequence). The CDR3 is CSAQDDRVWEKLFF. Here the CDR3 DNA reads TGCAGTGCCCAGGATGACAGGGTTTGGGAAAAACTGTTTTTT.

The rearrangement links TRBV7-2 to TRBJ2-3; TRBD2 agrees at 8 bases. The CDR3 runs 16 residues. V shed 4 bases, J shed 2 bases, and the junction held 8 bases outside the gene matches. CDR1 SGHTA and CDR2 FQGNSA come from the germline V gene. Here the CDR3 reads CASSSRTSWLTDTQYF. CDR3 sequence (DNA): TGTGCCAGCAGCTCGCGGACTAGCTGGCTCACAGATACGCAGTATTTT. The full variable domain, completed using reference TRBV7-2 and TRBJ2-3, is GAGVSQSPSNKVTEKGKDVELRCDPISGHTALYWYRQSLGQGLEFLIYFQGNSAPDKSGLPSDRFSAERTGGSVSTLTIQRTQQEDSAVYLCASSSRTSWLTDTQYFGPGTRLTVL.

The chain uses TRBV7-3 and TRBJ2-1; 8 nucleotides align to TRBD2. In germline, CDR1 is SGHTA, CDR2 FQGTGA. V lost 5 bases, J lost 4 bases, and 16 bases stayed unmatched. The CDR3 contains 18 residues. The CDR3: CASSQGGASGLLYNEQFF. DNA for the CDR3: TGTGCCAGCAGCCAGGGTGGGGCTAGCGGGCTTCTTTACAATGAGCAGTTCTTC.

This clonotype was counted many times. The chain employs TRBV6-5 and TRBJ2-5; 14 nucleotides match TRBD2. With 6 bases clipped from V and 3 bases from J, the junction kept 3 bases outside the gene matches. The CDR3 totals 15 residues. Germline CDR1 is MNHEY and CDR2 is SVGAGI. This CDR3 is CASRATSGGEETQYF. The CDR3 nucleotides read TGTGCCAGCAGGGCGACTAGCGGGGGGGAAGAGACCCAGTACTTC.

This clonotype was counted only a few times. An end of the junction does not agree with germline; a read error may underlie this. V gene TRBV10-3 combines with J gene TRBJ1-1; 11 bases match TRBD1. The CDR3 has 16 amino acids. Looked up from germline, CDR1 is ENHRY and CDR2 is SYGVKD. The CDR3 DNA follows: TGTGCCACCAGTCGGGGACAGGGGGTCTGGAACACTGAAGCTTTCTTT. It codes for CATSRGQGVWNTEAFF.

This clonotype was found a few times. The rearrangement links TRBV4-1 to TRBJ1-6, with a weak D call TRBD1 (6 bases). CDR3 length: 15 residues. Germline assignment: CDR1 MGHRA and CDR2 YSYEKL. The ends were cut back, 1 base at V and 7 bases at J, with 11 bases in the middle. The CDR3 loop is CASSQAGVGNSPLHF. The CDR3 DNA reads TGCGCCAGCAGCCAAGCAGGGGTAGGGAATTCACCCCTCCACTTT.

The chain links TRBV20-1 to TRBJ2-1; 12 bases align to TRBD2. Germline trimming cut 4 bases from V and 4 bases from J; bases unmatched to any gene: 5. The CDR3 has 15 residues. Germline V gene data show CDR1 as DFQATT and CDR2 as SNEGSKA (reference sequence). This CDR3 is CSATRLAGAYNEQFF. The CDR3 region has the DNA TGCAGTGCTACCCGACTAGCGGGAGCTTACAATGAGCAGTTCTTC.

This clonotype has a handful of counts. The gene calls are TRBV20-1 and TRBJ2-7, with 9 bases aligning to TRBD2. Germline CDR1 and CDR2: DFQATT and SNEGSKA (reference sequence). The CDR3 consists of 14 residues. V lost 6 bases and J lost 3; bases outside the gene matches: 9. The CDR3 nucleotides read TGCAGTGCCCCTAGCGGGACTTCCTACTACGAGCAGTACTTC. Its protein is CSAPSGTSYYEQYF.

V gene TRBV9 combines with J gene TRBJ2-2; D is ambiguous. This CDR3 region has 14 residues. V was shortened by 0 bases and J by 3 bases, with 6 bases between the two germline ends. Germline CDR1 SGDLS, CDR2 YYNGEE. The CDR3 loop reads CASSVGGHTGELFF. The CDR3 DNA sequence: TGTGCCAGCAGCGTAGGGGGTCACACCGGGGAGCTGTTTTTT.

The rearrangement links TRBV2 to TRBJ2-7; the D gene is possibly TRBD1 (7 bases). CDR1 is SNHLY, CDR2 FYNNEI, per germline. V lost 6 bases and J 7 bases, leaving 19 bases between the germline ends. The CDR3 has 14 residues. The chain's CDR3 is CASSRGVGAWEQYF. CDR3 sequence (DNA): TGTGCCAGCAGCAGGGGGGTCGGGGCCTGGGAGCAGTACTTC.

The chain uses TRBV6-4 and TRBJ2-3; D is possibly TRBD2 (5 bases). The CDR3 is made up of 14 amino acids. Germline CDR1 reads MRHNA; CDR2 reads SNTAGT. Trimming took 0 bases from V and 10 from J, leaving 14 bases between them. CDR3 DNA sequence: TGTGCCAGCAGTGACTCTGACGGCCCCGGGGCGCAGTATTTT. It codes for CASSDSDGPGAQYF.

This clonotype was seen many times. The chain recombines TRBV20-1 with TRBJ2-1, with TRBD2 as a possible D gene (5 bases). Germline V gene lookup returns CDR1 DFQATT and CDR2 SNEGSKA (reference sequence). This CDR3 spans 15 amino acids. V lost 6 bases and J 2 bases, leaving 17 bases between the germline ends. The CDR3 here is CSAPDGGSAYNEQFF. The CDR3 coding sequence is TGCAGTGCCCCAGATGGCGGGTCGGCCTACAATGAGCAGTTCTTC.

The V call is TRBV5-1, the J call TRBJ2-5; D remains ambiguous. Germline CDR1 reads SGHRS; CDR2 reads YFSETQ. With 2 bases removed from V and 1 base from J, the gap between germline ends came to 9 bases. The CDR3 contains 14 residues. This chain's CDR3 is CASSLGFGQETQYF. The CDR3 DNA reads TGCGCCAGCAGCTTAGGTTTCGGCCAAGAGACCCAGTACTTC.

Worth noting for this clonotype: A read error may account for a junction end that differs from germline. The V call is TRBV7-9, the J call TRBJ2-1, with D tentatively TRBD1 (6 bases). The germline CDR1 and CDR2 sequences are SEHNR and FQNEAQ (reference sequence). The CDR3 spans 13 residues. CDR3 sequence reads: CASSPDSYNERFF. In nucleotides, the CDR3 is TGTGCCAGCAGCCCGGACAGTTACAATGAGCGGTTCTTC.

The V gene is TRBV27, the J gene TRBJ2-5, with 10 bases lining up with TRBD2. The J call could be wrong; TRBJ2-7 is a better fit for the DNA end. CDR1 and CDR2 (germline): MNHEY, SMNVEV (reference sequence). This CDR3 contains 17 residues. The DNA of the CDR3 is TGTGCCAGCAGTTTAAGAGCGGGAGGGCCTGCCGCCTACGAGCAGTACTTC. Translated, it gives CASSLRAGGPAAYEQYF.

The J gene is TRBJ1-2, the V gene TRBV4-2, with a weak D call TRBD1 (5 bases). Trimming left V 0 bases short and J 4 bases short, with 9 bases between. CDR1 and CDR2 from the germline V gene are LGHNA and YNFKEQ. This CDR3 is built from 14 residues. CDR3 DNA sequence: TGTGCCAGCAGCCAAGATTGGGGGGGCTATGGCTACACCTTC. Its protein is CASSQDWGGYGYTF.

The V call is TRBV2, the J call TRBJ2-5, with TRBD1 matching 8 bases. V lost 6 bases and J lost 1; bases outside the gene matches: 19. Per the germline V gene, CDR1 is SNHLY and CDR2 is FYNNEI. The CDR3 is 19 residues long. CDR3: CASRGAPRLRDRIQETQYF. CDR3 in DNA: TGTGCCAGCAGGGGGGCCCCGAGGCTCCGGGACAGGATCCAAGAGACCCAGTACTTC.

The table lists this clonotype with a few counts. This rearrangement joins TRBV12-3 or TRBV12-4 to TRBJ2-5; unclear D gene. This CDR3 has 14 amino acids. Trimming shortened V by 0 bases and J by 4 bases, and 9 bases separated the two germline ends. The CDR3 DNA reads TGTGCCAGCAGTTTAGCAGGGTGGGGAGAGACCCAGTACTTC. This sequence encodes CASSLAGWGETQYF.

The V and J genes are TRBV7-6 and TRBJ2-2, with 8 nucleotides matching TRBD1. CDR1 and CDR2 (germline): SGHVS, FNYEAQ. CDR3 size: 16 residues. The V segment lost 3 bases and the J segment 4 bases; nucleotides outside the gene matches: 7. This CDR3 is CASSFWGQGATGELFF. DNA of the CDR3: TGTGCCAGCAGCTTTTGGGGCCAGGGGGCCACCGGGGAGCTGTTTTTT.

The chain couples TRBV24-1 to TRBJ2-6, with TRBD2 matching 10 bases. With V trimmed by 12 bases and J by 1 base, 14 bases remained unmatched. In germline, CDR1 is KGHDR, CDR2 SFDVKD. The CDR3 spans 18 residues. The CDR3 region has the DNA TGTGCCCCCGAGGCTAGCGGGGGAATTCTATCTGGGGCCAACGTCCTGACTTTC. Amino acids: CAPEASGGILSGANVLTF.

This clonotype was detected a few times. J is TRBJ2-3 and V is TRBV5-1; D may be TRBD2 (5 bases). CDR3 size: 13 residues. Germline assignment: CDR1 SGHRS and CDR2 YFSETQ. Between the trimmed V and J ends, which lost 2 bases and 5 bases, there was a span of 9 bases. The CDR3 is CASSFEGEDTQYF. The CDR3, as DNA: TGCGCCAGCAGCTTCGAGGGCGAAGATACGCAGTATTTT.

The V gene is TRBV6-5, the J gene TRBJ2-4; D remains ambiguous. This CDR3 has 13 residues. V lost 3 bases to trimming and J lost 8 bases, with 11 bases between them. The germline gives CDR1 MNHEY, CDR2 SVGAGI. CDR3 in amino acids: CASSYSKWDIQYF. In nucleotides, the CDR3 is TGTGCCAGCAGTTATTCCAAGTGGGACATTCAGTACTTC.

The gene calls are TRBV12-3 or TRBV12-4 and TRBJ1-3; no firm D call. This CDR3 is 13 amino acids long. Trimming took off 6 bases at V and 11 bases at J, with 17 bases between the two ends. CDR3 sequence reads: CASSLGLRNSIYF. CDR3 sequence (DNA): TGTGCCAGCAGCCTCGGACTCCGTAACTCCATATATTTT.

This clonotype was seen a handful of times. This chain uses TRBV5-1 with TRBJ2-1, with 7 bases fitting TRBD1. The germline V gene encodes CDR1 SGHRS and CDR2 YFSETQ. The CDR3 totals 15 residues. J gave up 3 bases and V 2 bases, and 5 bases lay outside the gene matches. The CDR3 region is CASSFRDRIYNEQFF. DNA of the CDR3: TGCGCCAGCAGCTTCCGGGACAGAATCTACAATGAGCAGTTCTTC. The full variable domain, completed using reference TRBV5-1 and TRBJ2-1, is KAGVTQTPRYLIKTRGQQVTLSCSPISGHRSVSWYQQTPGQGLQFLFEYFSETQRNKGNFPGRFSGRQFSNSRSEMNVSTLELGDSALYLCASSFRDRIYNEQFFGPGTRLTVL.

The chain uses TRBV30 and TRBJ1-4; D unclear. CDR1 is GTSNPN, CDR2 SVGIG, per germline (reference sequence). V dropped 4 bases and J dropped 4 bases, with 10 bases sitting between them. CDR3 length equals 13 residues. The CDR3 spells CAWTGESNEKLFF. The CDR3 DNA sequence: TGTGCCTGGACAGGTGAAAGTAATGAAAAACTGTTTTTT.

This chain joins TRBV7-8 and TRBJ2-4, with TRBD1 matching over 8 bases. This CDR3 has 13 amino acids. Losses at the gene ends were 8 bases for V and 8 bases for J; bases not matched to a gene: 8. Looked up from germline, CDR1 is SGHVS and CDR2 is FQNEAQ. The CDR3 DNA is TGTGCCAGCTCACACAGGGGGTGGGACATTCAGTACTTC. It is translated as CASSHRGWDIQYF.

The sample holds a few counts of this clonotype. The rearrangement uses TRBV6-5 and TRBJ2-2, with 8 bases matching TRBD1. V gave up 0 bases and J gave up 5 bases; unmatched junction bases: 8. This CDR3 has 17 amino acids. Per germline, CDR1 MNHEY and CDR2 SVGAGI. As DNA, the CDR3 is TGTGCCAGCAGTTACTCGGCTGACAGGGGTAAAACCGGGGAGCTGTTTTTT. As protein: CASSYSADRGKTGELFF.

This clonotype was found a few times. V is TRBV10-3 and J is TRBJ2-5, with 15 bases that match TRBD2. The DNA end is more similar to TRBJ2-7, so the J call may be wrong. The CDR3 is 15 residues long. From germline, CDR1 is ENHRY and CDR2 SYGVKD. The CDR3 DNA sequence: TGTGCCATCAGCGGGACTAGCGGGAGGTTCTCCGAGCAGTACTTC. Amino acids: CAISGTSGRFSEQYF.

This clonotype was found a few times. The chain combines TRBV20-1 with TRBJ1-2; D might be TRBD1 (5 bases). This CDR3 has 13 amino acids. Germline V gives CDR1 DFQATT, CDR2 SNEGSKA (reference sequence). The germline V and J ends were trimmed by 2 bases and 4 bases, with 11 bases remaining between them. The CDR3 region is CSARPDRSYGYTF. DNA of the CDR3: TGCAGTGCTAGACCTGACAGATCCTATGGCTACACCTTC.